This passage covers 6 T cell receptor beta chains from one sample sequenced in a study of shared clonotypes between healthy human individuals. CD45RO-negative CD8 cells positively selected for CCR7 made up the naive population, which excluded terminally differentiated effector memory CD45RA+ cells. Some clones are missing from TCRdb's copy, which holds only in-frame ones; the method was immunoSEQ multiplex PCR. The sample lists about 820,000 clones; almost 95% were seen once. Sequenced input: naive CD8+ T cells sorted from blood. The receptor set was obtained from a man aged 25-45 years in good health.

The V call is TRBV4-1, the J call TRBJ2-7; 8 nucleotides line up with TRBD1. Germline CDR1 is MGHRA and CDR2 is YSYEKL. The CDR3 extends over 15 amino acids. Trimming removed 4 bases from V and 4 bases from J; junction bases left unmatched: 9. CDR3 region: CASSLSPGDRYEQYF. The CDR3 nucleotides read TGCGCCAGCAGCCTGAGCCCCGGGGACAGGTACGAGCAGTACTTC.

This rearrangement joins TRBV27 to TRBJ2-1; a weak D match, TRBD2 (5 bases). The CDR3 runs 14 residues. CDR1 and CDR2 (germline): MNHEY, SMNVEV (reference sequence). Trimming removed 5 bases at V and 7 bases at J, with 15 bases between. DNA of the CDR3: TGTGCCAGCAGTCCCGTGAGGGCGATAAATGAGCAGTTCTTC. Translation: CASSPVRAINEQFF.

This chain links TRBV9 with TRBJ2-5, with a weak D call TRBD1 (6 bases). The V end lost 0 bases, the J end lost 3 bases, and 12 bases lay between the germline ends. From germline, CDR1 is SGDLS and CDR2 YYNGEE. The CDR3 is 15 residues long. In DNA, the CDR3 is TGTGCCAGCAGCGTAGATGGGTGGACAGAAGAGACCCAGTACTTC. It specifies CASSVDGWTEETQYF.

CDR3 loop: CASGLVRLGQGLMLTRNTEAFF. DNA of the CDR3: TGTGCTAGTGGTTTGGTACGTTTGGGACAGGGCTTAATGTTGACTCGGAACACTGAAGCTTTCTTT. This rearrangement joins TRBV12-5 to TRBJ1-1, with TRBD1 matching over 9 bases. This CDR3 is built from 22 residues. Looked up from germline, CDR1 is LGHNT and CDR2 is FRNRAP. Germline trimming cut 0 bases from V and 1 base from J; bases unmatched to any gene: 21.

This chain connects TRBV19 to TRBJ2-7, with TRBD2 identical over 10 bases. Germline lookup yields CDR1 LNHDA and CDR2 SQIVND (reference sequence). The CDR3 has 15 amino acids. Trimming removed 1 base from V and 2 bases from J; junction bases left unmatched: 2. This chain's CDR3 is CASSIVLAGAYEQYF. Written as DNA, the CDR3 is TGTGCCAGTAGTATAGTGCTAGCGGGAGCCTACGAGCAGTACTTC.

The V and J genes are TRBV30 and TRBJ2-7; D is unclear. V was cut by 0 bases and J by 2 bases, with 8 bases left in between. The CDR3 covers 13 residues. Germline-derived CDR1 and CDR2 are GTSNPN and SVGIG (reference sequence). The CDR3 spells CAWSVDKTYEQYF. The CDR3 DNA reads as TGTGCCTGGAGTGTCGACAAGACCTACGAGCAGTACTTC.